The 32 T cell receptor beta chains listed next were all sequenced from one sample in a study of patients and donors after allogeneic stem cell transplantation. TCRdb passed the RT-PCR reads through MiXCR, listing each CDR3 protein once. The table records some 880,000 distinct CDR3 sequences, more than 15% of them present only once. Sequencing was done on a sample of blood, either unsorted or a sorted T cell fraction (not recorded which). These receptors were obtained from a human donor who was either an allogeneic HSCT recipient or a stem cell or donor lymphocyte infusion donor (not recorded which). It is not recorded whose cells these are; they may come from a transplant donor.

This clonotype was detected ten times or more. The rearrangement links TRBV12-3 or TRBV12-4 to TRBJ1-1; no definite D call. V was cut by 3 bases and J by 0 bases, with 11 bases left in between. The CDR3 consists of 15 residues. This CDR3 reads CASSFGEGMNTEAFF. CDR3 nucleotide sequence: TGTGCCAGCAGTTTTGGCGAAGGGATGAACACTGAAGCTTTCTTT.

This clonotype was counted between two and nine times. The chain carries TRBV4-1 and TRBJ2-1, with 11 bases aligning to TRBD1. The CDR3 runs to 18 residues. Trimming cost V 3 bases and J 7 bases; bases outside gene matches: 14. Looked up from germline, CDR1 is MGHRA and CDR2 is YSYEKL. The CDR3 region is CASSHVKGQGVRKNEQFF. The DNA of the CDR3 is TGCGCCAGCAGCCACGTAAAGGGACAGGGGGTTCGTAAGAATGAGCAGTTCTTC.

The chain couples TRBV12-3 or TRBV12-4 to TRBJ2-1; D perhaps matches TRBD1 (6 bases). Deletions cut 5 bases from V and 0 bases from J, with 17 bases between. CDR3 length equals 17 residues. The DNA for the CDR3 is TGTGCCAGCAGTCGGGACACCCCGCGGAGCTCCTACAATGAGCAGTTCTTC. As protein: CASSRDTPRSSYNEQFF.

This clonotype was counted only a few times. The chain links TRBV29-1 to TRBJ1-1; D ambiguous. The germline V gene encodes CDR1 SQVTM and CDR2 ANQGSEA. CDR3 length: 13 amino acids. Trimming pared 4 bases from V and 0 bases from J, leaving 9 bases between. For the CDR3, the DNA is TGCAGCGTTGGGTCTAGCATGAACACTGAAGCTTTCTTT. It translates to CSVGSSMNTEAFF.

This clonotype has only a few counts. J is TRBJ2-2 and V is TRBV10-3; 10 positions agree with TRBD1. With V trimmed by 5 bases and J by 2 bases, 11 bases remained unmatched. CDR3 length: 18 amino acids. Germline V gene lookup returns CDR1 ENHRY and CDR2 SYGVKD. In nucleotides, the CDR3 is TGTGCCATCAGTCGGATAATCGGACAGGGGGGAAACACCGGGGAGCTGTTTTTT. Its protein is CAISRIIGQGGNTGELFF.

This clonotype has only a few counts. This chain connects TRBV5-1 to TRBJ1-4; 7 nucleotides line up with TRBD1. The V gene's germline CDR1 is SGHRS and CDR2 YFSETQ. This CDR3 has 14 residues. The V segment lost 0 bases and the J segment 8 bases; nucleotides outside the gene matches: 4. The CDR3 region has the DNA TGCGCCAGCAGCTTGGGACAGGGTATAGAAAAACTGTTTTTT. Translating gives CASSLGQGIEKLFF.

This clonotype came up many times. The chain carries TRBV15 and TRBJ2-2, with D unclear. The CDR3 consists of 15 residues. The V gene lost 0 bases and the J gene lost 0 bases, with 5 bases spanning the gap. Germline V gene lookup returns CDR1 LNHNV and CDR2 YYDKDF (reference sequence). CDR3 coding DNA: TGTGCCACCAGCAGAGAACAAACGAACACCGGGGAGCTGTTTTTT. Encoded protein: CATSREQTNTGELFF. Combining the CDR3 with reference TRBV15 and TRBJ2-2 gives the whole variable domain DAMVIQNPRYQVTQFGKPVTLSCSQTLNHNVMYWYQQKSSQAPKLLFHYYDKDFNNEADTPDNFQSRRPNTSFCFLDIRSPGLGDTAMYLCATSREQTNTGELFFGEGSRLTVL.

This clonotype was seen ten or more times. This chain links TRBV6-1 with TRBJ2-2, with TRBD1 as a possible D gene (5 bases). Per germline, CDR1 MNHNS and CDR2 SASEGT. The germline V and J ends were trimmed by 6 bases and 4 bases, with 9 bases remaining between them. The CDR3 has 13 residues. The CDR3 DNA follows: TGTGCCAGCAGCCCGACAGCCACCGGGGAGCTGTTTTTT. Its protein product is CASSPTATGELFF.

This clonotype was recorded at least ten times. The DNA for the CDR3 is TGTGCCAGCAGTTACGACAGAGGGTTGGGTCAGCCCCAGCATTTT. Translated: CASSYDRGLGQPQHF. The chain employs TRBV27 and TRBJ1-5, with D maybe TRBD1 (5 bases). V was shortened by 4 bases and J by 6 bases, with 16 bases between the two germline ends. The CDR3 is made up of 15 amino acids. Per germline, CDR1 MNHEY and CDR2 SMNVEV (reference sequence).

A few counts support this clonotype. The chain couples TRBV24-1 to TRBJ2-1; TRBD2 matches 8 bases. CDR1 is KGHDR and CDR2 is SFDVKD in the germline V gene. V lost 3 bases and J lost 5; bases outside the gene matches: 8. The CDR3 loop spans 16 amino acids. In nucleotides, the CDR3 is TGTGCCACCAGTGATCCGGGAGGGTTGAAGAACAATGAGCAGTTCTTC. Translation gives CATSDPGGLKNNEQFF.

The sample holds a few counts of this clonotype. The chain's CDR3 is CATSVLGQGSNTGELFF. In DNA form, the CDR3 reads TGTGCCACCAGTGTTCTCGGACAGGGTTCCAACACCGGGGAGCTGTTTTTT. The chain couples TRBV24-1 to TRBJ2-2; TRBD1 matches 8 bases. Germline-derived CDR1 and CDR2 are KGHDR and SFDVKD. J lost 2 bases, V lost 5 bases, and 9 bases had no gene match. The CDR3 sequence is 17 residues long.

This clonotype appeared many times. This chain uses TRBV4-2 with TRBJ2-1; D is unclear. The V gene's germline CDR1 is LGHNA and CDR2 YNFKEQ. The CDR3 is made up of 14 amino acids. Trimming pared 0 bases from V and 5 bases from J, leaving 8 bases between. Here the CDR3 DNA reads TGTGCCAGCAGCCAAGAATTCCAGGACAATGAGCAGTTCTTC. This translates into CASSQEFQDNEQFF.

This clonotype was detected a few times. The chain combines TRBV24-1 with TRBJ2-5, with 11 bases matching TRBD2. The germline V gene encodes CDR1 KGHDR and CDR2 SFDVKD. Unmatched junction bases numbered 4, after V lost 9 bases and J lost 5 bases. This CDR3 contains 13 residues. The DNA of the CDR3 is TGTGCCACCTCACTAGCGGGAGTCGAGACCCAGTACTTC. Residues: CATSLAGVETQYF.

The chain is built from TRBV7-6 and TRBJ2-7, with a weak D call TRBD1 (6 bases). CDR1 is SGHVS and CDR2 is FNYEAQ in the germline V gene. With 5 bases removed from V and 3 bases from J, the gap between germline ends came to 14 bases. The CDR3 totals 14 residues. The DNA for the CDR3 is TGTGCCAGCAGCCCCCGCGCAGGGGTCTACGAGCAGTACTTC. It codes for CASSPRAGVYEQYF.

This clonotype came up a few times. CDR3: CASRRTGVDSYEQYF. The CDR3 bases are TGTGCCAGCAGACGGACAGGGGTAGACTCCTACGAGCAGTACTTC. The chain combines TRBV6-1 with TRBJ2-7, with 9 bases identical to TRBD1. The junction had 6 bases not matched to a gene; V was cut back by 6 bases and J by 0 bases. The germline V gene encodes CDR1 MNHNS and CDR2 SASEGT. This CDR3 has 15 amino acids.

This chain joins TRBV24-1 and TRBJ2-1; the D gene is possibly TRBD1 (5 bases). CDR3 length: 16 residues. Trimming stripped 3 bases from V and 1 base from J, with 12 bases between. Germline V gene sequence: CDR1 KGHDR, CDR2 SFDVKD. Here the CDR3 DNA reads TGTGCCACCAGTGATCCTGACAGCCAGTCCTACAATGAGCAGTTCTTC. Residues: CATSDPDSQSYNEQFF.

This clonotype was observed a handful of times. The chain links TRBV5-4 to TRBJ2-7; D call uncertain. Per germline, CDR1 SGHNT and CDR2 YYREEE (reference sequence). There are 13 residues in the CDR3. The V and J ends lost 0 bases and 12 bases respectively, with 16 bases between them. The CDR3: CASSLVDGISPYF. The CDR3 DNA is TGTGCCAGCAGCTTGGTGGACGGTATTTCTCCGTACTTC.

This sequence joins TRBV10-2 and TRBJ2-1, with 9 bases identical to TRBD1. V was pared by 6 bases and J by 2 bases, with 8 bases of the junction left unmatched. The CDR3 totals 16 residues. Germline CDR1 and CDR2: WSHSY and SAAADI. The chain's CDR3 is CASRAPGTGTYNEQFF. CDR3 DNA: TGCGCCAGCAGGGCCCCTGGGACAGGGACCTACAATGAGCAGTTCTTC.

J is TRBJ2-2 and V is TRBV5-1; unclear D gene. In germline, CDR1 is SGHRS, CDR2 YFSETQ. V lost 2 bases, J lost 5 bases, and 10 bases lay in between. This CDR3 is 14 amino acids long. The CDR3 loop is CASSFQGATGELFF. The CDR3 region has the DNA TGCGCCAGCAGCTTCCAAGGCGCAACCGGGGAGCTGTTTTTT.

The sample holds many counts of this clonotype. This chain joins TRBV12-3 or TRBV12-4 and TRBJ2-1; 9 bases align to TRBD2. After removal of 5 bases from V and 1 base from J, the junction contained 3 bases not matched to a gene. The CDR3 loop spans 15 amino acids. The CDR3 coding sequence is TGTGCCAGCAGTCTTAGCGGGAGATCCTACAATGAGCAGTTCTTC. Its protein is CASSLSGRSYNEQFF.

The CDR3 reads CASSPHPTSGQFF. CDR3 bases: TGTGCCAGCAGCCCGCACCCGACTAGCGGACAGTTCTTC. The chain has TRBV7-9 and TRBJ2-1; TRBD2 matches 9 bases. The CDR3 loop spans 13 amino acids. V lost 5 bases to trimming and J lost 13 bases; unmatched junction nucleotides: 9. Germline V gives CDR1 SEHNR, CDR2 FQNEAQ (reference sequence).

The sample holds a few counts of this clonotype. This rearrangement joins TRBV5-6 to TRBJ1-1, with D perhaps TRBD1 (5 bases). With 1 base removed from V and 3 bases from J, the gap between germline ends came to 13 bases. The CDR3 length is 15 residues. Germline V gives CDR1 SGHDT, CDR2 YYEEEE. The CDR3 protein is CASSLLDSRYTEAFF. The CDR3 nucleotides are TGTGCCAGCAGCTTGCTTGACAGCCGATACACTGAAGCTTTCTTT.

The genes are TRBV6-2 or TRBV6-3 and TRBJ2-5, with TRBD1 matching over 7 bases. With V trimmed by 6 bases and J by 3 bases, 4 bases remained unmatched. Germline-derived CDR1 and CDR2 are MNHEY and SVGEGT. This CDR3 region has 13 residues. CDR3 coding DNA: TGTGCCAGCAGGAAACAGGGGAAAGAGACCCAGTACTTC. This translates into CASRKQGKETQYF.

This clonotype has a handful of counts. The chain joins TRBV7-8 to TRBJ2-6; the D is unclear. Germline assignment: CDR1 SGHVS and CDR2 FQNEAQ. The CDR3 length is 16 residues. V lost 4 bases to trimming and J lost 0 bases, with 10 bases between them. DNA for the CDR3: TGTGCCAGCAGCTCCGTAACAGTCTCTGGGGCCAACGTCCTGACTTTC. Protein: CASSSVTVSGANVLTF.

Only a few counts were recorded for this clonotype. V gene TRBV4-2 combines with J gene TRBJ2-7; D is perhaps TRBD2 (6 bases). In germline, CDR1 is LGHNA, CDR2 YNFKEQ. Trimming shortened V by 3 bases and J by 0 bases, and 15 bases separated the two germline ends. The CDR3 sequence is 16 residues long. CDR3 coding DNA: TGTGCCAGCAGCCAGGAGCATCTAGCGTCCTCCTACGAGCAGTACTTC. Its translation is CASSQEHLASSYEQYF.

This clonotype was seen a handful of times. The V call is TRBV7-6, the J call TRBJ1-2, with TRBD1 identical over 7 bases. Germline V lookup: CDR1 SGHVS, CDR2 FNYEAQ. The V segment lost 5 bases and the J segment 7 bases; nucleotides outside the gene matches: 7. This CDR3 has 13 residues. The CDR3 DNA is TGTGCCAGCAGCCCGACGCACAGGGGTGGCTACACCTTC. This codes for CASSPTHRGGYTF.

V usage is TRBV15 and J usage is TRBJ2-5; unclear D gene. This CDR3 is 15 amino acids long. Trimming removed 0 bases from V and 4 bases from J, with 12 bases in between. Germline V gene sequence: CDR1 LNHNV, CDR2 YYDKDF (reference sequence). Here the CDR3 DNA reads TGTGCCACCAGCAGAGATACGCGTAAGCGAGAGACCCAGTACTTC. Translating gives CATSRDTRKRETQYF.

This clonotype was recorded a few times. The chain combines TRBV7-3 with TRBJ2-1, with D possibly being TRBD1 or TRBD2 (5 bases each). Trimming cost V 0 bases and J 6 bases, with 6 bases left between them. The CDR3 runs 13 residues. CDR1 SGHTA and CDR2 FQGTGA come from the germline V gene. Here the CDR3 reads CASSLTGRNEQFF. The CDR3 DNA sequence: TGTGCCAGCAGCTTAACGGGACGCAATGAGCAGTTCTTC.

This chain uses TRBV24-1 with TRBJ2-3; D call uncertain. Germline V gene lookup returns CDR1 KGHDR and CDR2 SFDVKD. V was clipped by 6 bases and J by 0 bases, with 12 bases between them. This CDR3 is 15 amino acids long. The CDR3 DNA reads TGTGCCACCAGTTCAAGTTCGGTCAGCACAGATACGCAGTATTTT. This gives the protein CATSSSSVSTDTQYF.

The gene calls are TRBV6-5 and TRBJ1-1; D is possibly TRBD1 (5 bases). CDR1 is MNHEY and CDR2 is SVGAGI in the germline V gene. Trimming stripped 2 bases from V and 0 bases from J, with 10 bases between. There are 15 residues in the CDR3. In DNA, the CDR3 is TGTGCCAGCAGTTACGGCGACAGCCTGAACACTGAAGCTTTCTTT. Its protein product is CASSYGDSLNTEAFF.

This clonotype was seen only once. The CDR3: CSAGPGGWSNQPQHF. The CDR3 nucleotides are TGCAGTGCTGGTCCCGGAGGGTGGAGCAATCAGCCCCAGCATTTT. The V call is TRBV20-1, the J call TRBJ1-5; unclear D gene. Looked up from germline, CDR1 is DFQATT and CDR2 is SNEGSKA (reference sequence). V lost 5 bases and J 1 base, leaving 15 bases between the germline ends. The CDR3 is 15 residues long.

In this sample, this clonotype turned up a few times. The chain joins TRBV30 to TRBJ2-1; TRBD2 aligns across 10 bases. The CDR3 has 16 amino acids. From germline, CDR1 is GTSNPN and CDR2 SVGIG (reference sequence). J gave up 6 bases and V 7 bases, and 15 bases lay outside the gene matches. The CDR3 loop reads CASSPHSGLATNEQFF. CDR3 in DNA: TGTGCCTCCTCTCCACATTCGGGACTAGCGACCAATGAGCAGTTCTTC.